Listed below are T cell receptor beta chains from one sample, sequenced in a study of T cells after yellow fever vaccination. TCRdb redid the calling of the 5' RACE reads with MiXCR, one entry per CDR3 protein. The data contain 500,000 to 650,000 distinct CDR3 sequences, 13% of them singletons. Sequenced material: PBMCs, taken on the day of the yellow fever booster vaccination. These receptors came from a young man who received the YFV17D yellow fever vaccine. The CDR3 runs from the conserved cysteine through the conserved F or W. A D gene is named only where the DNA matches it firmly. Size is omitted from some rows. Given values are once, few, many or a class for expanded clones.

d_gene | j_gene | abundance | v_gene | CDR3nt | CDR3aa
NA | TRBJ2-5 | once | TRBV10-3 | TGTGCCATCAGATCCGGGACCAAGGAGACCCTGTACTTC | CAIRSGTKETLYF
NA | TRBJ2-1 | few | TRBV20-1 | TGCAGTGCTAGAGAACTAGCTTCTCGGATGGATGAGCAGTTCTTC | CSARELASRMDEQFF
NA | TRBJ1-2 | few | TRBV3-1 | TGTGCCAGCAGCCAACCGGGATCCAGGAGCCATGGCTACACCTTC | CASSQPGSRSHGYTF
NA | TRBJ1-3 | NA | TRBV20-1 | TGCAGGACCGGTAGCTCTGGAAACACCATATATTTT | CRTGSSGNTIYF
NA | TRBJ2-3 | many | TRBV20-1 | TGCAGTGCTCGCCCGGGACCCAGAAGCACAGATACGCAGTATTTT | CSARPGPRSTDTQYF
TRBD2 | TRBJ2-1 | few | TRBV5-1 | TGCGCCAGCAGCCAAGCGGGGCCTGGATACTACAATGAGCAGTTCTTC | CASSQAGPGYYNEQFF
TRBD1 | TRBJ1-6 | NA | TRBV30 | TGTGCCTGGAGCGCGAATGGACAGGGTAATTCACCCCTCCACTTT | CAWSANGQGNSPLHF
TRBD2 | TRBJ2-1 | few | TRBV12-3/TRBV12-4 | TGTGCCAGCAGTCCCGGCCAGGGACTAAGGAATGAGCAGTTCTTC | CASSPGQGLRNEQFF
TRBD1 | TRBJ1-1 | NA | TRBV20-1 | TGCAGTGCTAGAGCCCAGGGGGCTTCTGAAGCTTTCTTT | CSARAQGASEAFF
NA | TRBJ2-1 | many | TRBV5-1 | TGCGCCAGCAGCTCCCCACTGCGCGAGGAGCAGTTCTTC | CASSSPLREEQFF
NA | TRBJ2-5 | NA | TRBV3-1 | TGTGCCAGCAGCCAAACAGGGAGGTATGGAGAGACCCAGTACTTC | CASSQTGRYGETQYF
NA | TRBJ2-3 | few | TRBV7-2 | TGTGCCAGCAGCCCTACAGGGATTGGCACAGATACGCAGTATTTT | CASSPTGIGTDTQYF
NA | TRBJ2-1 | NA | TRBV20-1 | TGCAGTGCTAGACCACAGGTGTTCAATGAGCAGTTCTTC | CSARPQVFNEQFF
NA | TRBJ2-1 | many | TRBV25-1 | TGTGCCAGCAGTGAATGGAGGGTTAGCTCCTACAATGAGCAGTTCTTC | CASSEWRVSSYNEQFF